These T cell receptor beta chains were read from a single sample in a study of spatial heterogeneity in lung cancer. MiXCR was run by TCRdb on the 5' RACE reads, yielding one entry per CDR3 protein. The repertoire holds 3,300 or so distinct CDR3 sequences, with approximately 15% as singletons. Sequencing was performed on lung tumor tissue, taken at surgery. The receptors here all came from a male donor with early-stage non-small cell lung cancer. CDR3s include the opening cysteine and the closing phenylalanine or tryptophan. D genes are given only for firm matches. Not every row has a clone size; where given, it reads once, few, many or a size class.

CDR3aa: CASTGRYEQYF
CDR3nt: TGTGCCAGCACGGGACGGTACGAGCAGTACTTC
j_gene: TRBJ2-7
d_gene: -
v_gene: TRBV6-5
len: 11
abundance: medium-sized

CDR3aa: CASSLLGQQNQPQHF
CDR3nt: TGTGCCAGCAGCTTGCTGGGACAGCAAAATCAGCCCCAGCATTTT
j_gene: TRBJ1-5
d_gene: TRBD1
v_gene: TRBV5-5
len: 15
abundance: -

CDR3aa: CASSLAGLAGGRKETQYF
CDR3nt: TGCGCCAGCAGCTTGGCGGGACTAGCGGGAGGGAGAAAGGAGACCCAGTACTTC
j_gene: TRBJ2-5
d_gene: TRBD2
v_gene: TRBV5-1
len: 18
abundance: few

CDR3aa: CAWSVLGLETQYF
CDR3nt: TGTGCCTGGAGTGTACTAGGGTTGGAGACCCAGTACTTC
j_gene: TRBJ2-5
d_gene: -
v_gene: TRBV30
len: 13
abundance: -

CDR3aa: CASSQVRGTGANVLTF
CDR3nt: TGCGCCAGCAGCCAAGTCCGCGGGACTGGGGCCAACGTCCTGACTTTC
j_gene: TRBJ2-6
d_gene: -
v_gene: TRBV4-1
len: 16
abundance: few

CDR3aa: CASSFFISFGGNEQFF
CDR3nt: TGTGCCAGCAGCTTTTTTATTTCGTTTGGCGGGAATGAGCAGTTCTTC
j_gene: TRBJ2-1
d_gene: -
v_gene: TRBV11-2
len: 16
abundance: medium-sized

CDR3aa: CASSPRLAGLDEQFF
CDR3nt: TGTGCCAGCAGTCCGAGACTAGCGGGGTTAGATGAGCAGTTCTTC
j_gene: TRBJ2-1
d_gene: TRBD2
v_gene: TRBV12-3/TRBV12-4
len: 15
abundance: -

CDR3aa: CASSLGGSEQFF
CDR3nt: TGTGCCAGCAGCTTAGGGGGGTCTGAGCAGTTCTTC
j_gene: TRBJ2-1
d_gene: -
v_gene: TRBV11-1
len: 12
abundance: medium-sized

CDR3aa: CASSLAQGPSGRGYEQYF
CDR3nt: TGTGCCAGCAGCTTAGCGCAGGGGCCTAGCGGGAGAGGCTACGAGCAGTACTTC
j_gene: TRBJ2-7
d_gene: TRBD2
v_gene: TRBV7-9
len: 18
abundance: -

CDR3aa: CASSHTAMGPDTQYF
CDR3nt: TGTGCCAGCAGCCATACGGCGATGGGCCCAGATACGCAGTATTTT
j_gene: TRBJ2-3
d_gene: -
v_gene: TRBV7-8
len: 15
abundance: few

CDR3aa: CSASPRGYSSYEQYF
CDR3nt: TGCAGTGCTAGCCCTCGGGGGTATAGCTCCTACGAGCAGTACTTC
j_gene: TRBJ2-7
d_gene: -
v_gene: TRBV20-1
len: 15
abundance: -

CDR3aa: CASSFRTSTDTQYF
CDR3nt: TGTGCCAGCAGTTTCCGGACTTCCACAGATACGCAGTATTTT
j_gene: TRBJ2-3
d_gene: -
v_gene: TRBV12-3/TRBV12-4
len: 14
abundance: medium-sized

CDR3aa: CASSAGLAIFTDTQYF
CDR3nt: TGTGCCAGCAGTGCCGGACTAGCGATTTTTACAGATACGCAGTATTTT
j_gene: TRBJ2-3
d_gene: TRBD2
v_gene: TRBV6-1
len: 16
abundance: -

CDR3aa: CASSLIGQGGNTEAFF
CDR3nt: TGTGCCAGCAGCTTGATAGGACAGGGAGGGAACACTGAAGCTTTCTTT
j_gene: TRBJ1-1
d_gene: TRBD1
v_gene: TRBV5-4
len: 16
abundance: -

CDR3aa: CASSLAGYTEAFF
CDR3nt: TGTGCCAGCAGCTTAGCCGGGTACACTGAAGCTTTCTTT
j_gene: TRBJ1-1
d_gene: -
v_gene: TRBV7-2
len: 13
abundance: few

CDR3aa: CSVAGGRSDEQFF
CDR3nt: TGCAGCGTTGCGGGCGGGAGGTCGGATGAGCAGTTCTTC
j_gene: TRBJ2-1
d_gene: TRBD2
v_gene: TRBV29-1
len: 13
abundance: -

CDR3aa: CASSYTGYNEQFF
CDR3nt: TGCGCCAGCAGCTACACAGGCTACAATGAGCAGTTCTTC
j_gene: TRBJ2-1
d_gene: -
v_gene: TRBV5-1
len: 13
abundance: -

CDR3aa: CASSPSTDTQYF
CDR3nt: TGTGCCAGCAGCCCAAGCACAGATACGCAGTATTTT
j_gene: TRBJ2-3
d_gene: -
v_gene: TRBV3-1
len: 12
abundance: large

CDR3aa: CASRIQGAVSYEQYF
CDR3nt: TGTGCCAGCAGAATACAGGGGGCAGTTTCCTACGAGCAGTACTTC
j_gene: TRBJ2-7
d_gene: TRBD1
v_gene: TRBV6-5
len: 15
abundance: medium-sized

CDR3aa: CASRARDHTDTQYF
CDR3nt: TGTGCCAGCAGAGCCCGGGACCACACAGATACGCAGTATTTT
j_gene: TRBJ2-3
d_gene: -
v_gene: TRBV7-6
len: 14
abundance: medium-sized

CDR3aa: CASSSPGTLTGELFF
CDR3nt: TGTGCCAGCAGCTCCCCCGGGACACTCACCGGGGAGCTGTTTTTT
j_gene: TRBJ2-2
d_gene: -
v_gene: TRBV7-3
len: 15
abundance: once

CDR3aa: CASTDSATNEKLFF
CDR3nt: TGTGCCAGCACCGACAGTGCAACTAATGAAAAACTGTTTTTT
j_gene: TRBJ1-4
d_gene: -
v_gene: TRBV6-1
len: 14
abundance: medium-sized

CDR3aa: CASSPRRRHVQETQYF
CDR3nt: TGTGCCAGCAGCCCCCGTAGGCGACATGTACAAGAGACCCAGTACTTC
j_gene: TRBJ2-5
d_gene: -
v_gene: TRBV7-2
len: 16
abundance: few

CDR3aa: CSVAQGALQFF
CDR3nt: TGCAGCGTTGCCCAGGGGGCGTTGCAGTTCTTC
j_gene: TRBJ2-1
d_gene: TRBD1
v_gene: TRBV29-1
len: 11
abundance: medium-sized

CDR3aa: CASSIRLAGAYEKYF
CDR3nt: TGTGCCAGTAGTATACGGCTAGCGGGAGCCTACGAGAAGTACTTC
j_gene: TRBJ2-7
d_gene: TRBD2
v_gene: TRBV19
len: 15
abundance: -